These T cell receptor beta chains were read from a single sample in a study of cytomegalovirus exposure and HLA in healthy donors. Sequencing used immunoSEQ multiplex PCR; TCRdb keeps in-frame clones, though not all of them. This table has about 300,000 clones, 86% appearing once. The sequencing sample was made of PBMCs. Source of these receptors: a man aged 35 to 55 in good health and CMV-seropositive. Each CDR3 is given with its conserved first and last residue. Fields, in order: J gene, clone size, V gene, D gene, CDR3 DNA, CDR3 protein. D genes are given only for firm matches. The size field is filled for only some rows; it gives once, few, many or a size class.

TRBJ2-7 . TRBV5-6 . TGTGCCAGCAGCTTGAGGGCGGGATCCTACGAGCAGTACTTC CASSLRAGSYEQYF
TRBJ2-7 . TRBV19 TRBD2 TGTGCCAGTAGTAGGACTAGCGGGGTCACCTACGAGCAGTACTTC CASSRTSGVTYEQYF
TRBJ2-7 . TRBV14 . TGTGCCAGCACCCTGGGTTGGGGAGACGAGCAGTACTTC CASTLGWGDEQYF
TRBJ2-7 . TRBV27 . TGTGCCAGCAGTTTAGCGACAGGGAGGCGCGAGCAGTACTTC CASSLATGRREQYF
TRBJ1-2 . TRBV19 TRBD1 TGTGCCAGTAGTTGGGACAGAGCTAACTATGGCTACACCTTC CASSWDRANYGYTF
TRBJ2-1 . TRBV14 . TGTGCCAGCAGCCAAGGGCTCGTATCCTCCTACAATGAGCAGTTCTTC CASSQGLVSSYNEQFF
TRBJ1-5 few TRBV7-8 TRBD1 TGTGCCAGCAGCTTACCAGGGGGCGATCAGCCCCAGCATTTT CASSLPGGDQPQHF
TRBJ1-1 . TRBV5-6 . TGTGCCAGCAGCTCCCTAGGATTTCGGGGGGGGAACACTGAAGCTTTCTTT CASSSLGFRGGNTEAFF
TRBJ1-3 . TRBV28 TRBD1 TGTGCCAGCGGGTTTGGGACAGACTACTCTGGAAACACCATATATTTT CASGFGTDYSGNTIYF
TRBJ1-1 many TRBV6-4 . TGTGCCAGCAGTGACTCGAGTAGGGGCACTGAAGCTTTCTTT CASSDSSRGTEAFF
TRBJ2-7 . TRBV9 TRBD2 TGTGCCAGCAGCGCCGAGCCAGCGGGAGTGTCCCACGAGCAGTACTTC CASSAEPAGVSHEQYF
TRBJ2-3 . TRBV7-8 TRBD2 TGTGCCAGCAGCAGGGGACTAGCGGTAGTCACTATCGATACGCAGTATTTT CASSRGLAVVTIDTQYF
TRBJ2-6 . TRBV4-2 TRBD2 TGTGCCAGCAGCCAAGGGATAGGCCTAGCGGGATCTGGGGCCAACGTCCTGACTTTC CASSQGIGLAGSGANVLTF
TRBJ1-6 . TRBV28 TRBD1 TGTGCCAGCACAAACAGGGGGCACTCACCCCTCCACTTT CASTNRGHSPLHF
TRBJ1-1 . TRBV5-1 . TGCGCCAGCAGCTTGGAGGGACGGGGGGACACTGAAGCTTTCTTT CASSLEGRGDTEAFF
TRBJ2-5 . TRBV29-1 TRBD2 TGCAGCGTTACTGGACTAGCGGGAGTGGAGACCCAGTACTTC CSVTGLAGVETQYF
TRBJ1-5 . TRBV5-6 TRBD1 TGTGCCAGCAGCTTCGGGACAGGGGAACAGCCCCAGCATTTT CASSFGTGEQPQHF